Below, one T cell receptor (beta chain) is given with its context. The data stem from a study of blood T cell repertoires in COVID-19. Data came from immunoSEQ multiplex PCR; TCRdb stores just in-frame clones and leaves some out. The data show about 210,000 clones, with roughly 78% seen just once and 10% to 15% held by the top ten. CDR1 is MNHEY, CDR2 SVGAGI, per germline. Between the trimmed V and J ends, which lost 7 bases and 4 bases, there was a span of 19 bases. The CDR3 consists of 15 residues. The chain employs TRBV6-5 and TRBJ1-1; D is undetermined. The sequenced sample consisted of peripheral blood. The TCR sequence derives from a woman between 40 and 55 years old with acute or convalescent COVID-19. CDR3 coding DNA: TGTGCCAGCATCACTATCCCCCACGCGGGCACTGAAGCTTTCTTT. Its protein is CASITIPHAGTEAFF.